Sequencing of this T cell receptor beta chain was carried out in a study of vaccination effects on CD4 cells after COVID-19. General study results and limits: Only a few convalescent patients and no early post-infection timepoints featured in the study. Clones from infection and from vaccination both contracted markedly late after vaccination. Only 1 of 255 vaccine-induced clones from healthy vaccinees cross-reacted with common cold coronaviruses.

Germline-derived CDR1 and CDR2 are LNHDA and SQIVND (reference sequence). The CDR3 contains 13 residues. Losses at the gene ends were 4 bases for V and 3 bases for J; bases not matched to a gene: 1. To note about this clone: What it binds is unknown.

Sequencing used immunoSEQ multiplex PCR; TCRdb keeps in-frame clones, though not all of them. The sample shows 25,000 to 35,000 clones, roughly 68% of them seen only once. In the ViraFEST assay, antigen-specific CD4+ clonotypes were identified by expansion after peptide-pool stimulation. Cultured cells yielded isolated CD4+ T cells after more than nine days. Subjects were given two BNT162b2 or mRNA-1273 vaccine doses. Vaccine recipients had no previous SARS-CoV-2 infection; their nucleocapsid antibodies were negative. The sequence came from a human donor who received a COVID-19 vaccine. V is TRBV19 and J is TRBJ2-7; TRBD2 aligns across 9 bases. The sample here was CD4+ T cells from PBMCs cultured with HCoV-OC43 spike peptides, taken after COVID-19 vaccination. Subset reported: HCoV-OC43 spike overlapping peptide pool stimulation. CDR3 sequence (DNA): TGTGCCAGTAGTAATAGCGGGGGCTACGAGCAGTACTTC. It encodes CASSNSGGYEQYF.